Below, 22 T cell receptor beta chains from the same sample are listed, as sequenced in a study of blood T cell repertoires in COVID-19. TCRdb's copy holds only in-frame clones and misses some; the assay was immunoSEQ multiplex PCR. The data contain just under 150,000 clones, roughly 89% of them singletons. Material for sequencing was peripheral blood. The receptors were sampled from a woman aged 45-65 years with acute or convalescent COVID-19.

This chain joins TRBV30 and TRBJ2-3; TRBD1 might be the D (6 bases). CDR3 length: 13 amino acids. Germline loops: CDR1 GTSNPN, CDR2 SVGIG (reference sequence). CDR3 residues: CASSLGAGDTQYF. The CDR3 DNA is TGTGCTTCCAGTCTGGGGGCGGGAGATACGCAGTATTTT.

The rearrangement uses TRBV19 and TRBJ1-1; D gene ambiguous. Germline CDR1 LNHDA, CDR2 SQIVND (reference sequence). The CDR3 spans 16 residues. Trimming took 1 base from V and 3 from J, leaving 15 bases between them. CDR3 coding DNA: TGTGCCAGTAGTATAGGTTCAGACTTATGGTACACTGAAGCTTTCTTT. Protein: CASSIGSDLWYTEAFF.

This chain uses TRBV7-6 with TRBJ2-2, with 11 bases that match TRBD2. The length of the CDR3 is 18 residues. J lost 3 bases, V lost 0 bases, and 6 bases had no gene match. CDR1 and CDR2 (germline): SGHVS, FNYEAQ. The CDR3 sequence is CASSLAPSSGRYTGELFF. The CDR3 region has the DNA TGTGCCAGCAGCTTAGCTCCCTCTAGCGGGAGGTACACCGGGGAGCTGTTTTTT.

The chain carries TRBV7-9 and TRBJ1-4; TRBD1 is a possible D gene (5 bases). The V end lost 0 bases, the J end lost 8 bases, and 10 bases lay between the germline ends. The CDR3 runs to 14 residues. The germline V gene encodes CDR1 SEHNR and CDR2 FQNEAQ (reference sequence). This CDR3 is CASSLAGAGEKLFF. CDR3 sequence (DNA): TGTGCCAGCAGCTTAGCTGGGGCGGGAGAAAAACTGTTTTTT.

This clone was recorded a few times. The chain employs TRBV21-1 and TRBJ1-5; no DNA check was done on the table's D call, TRBD1. TRBV21-1 is a listed pseudogene. The CDR3 runs 17 residues. The CDR3 DNA is TGTGCCAGCAGCTCTAGGGGGACAAAAAATAGCAATCAGCCCCAGCATTTT. Its protein product is CASSSRGTKNSNQPQHF.

This sequence joins TRBV12-5 and TRBJ1-1; the match to TRBD1 covers 9 bases. V trimming: 5 bases; J trimming: 5 bases; junction bases outside the gene matches: 3. CDR1 and CDR2 (germline): LGHNT, FRNRAP. The CDR3 sequence is 13 residues long. The CDR3 reads CASGPTGGTEAFF. The CDR3 DNA reads as TGTGCTAGTGGTCCGACAGGGGGTACTGAAGCTTTCTTT.

The CDR3 bases are TGTGCCAGTAGTATAGGACAGTTCCTATCAACCGGGGAGCTGTTTTTT. It codes for CASSIGQFLSTGELFF. The chain couples TRBV19 to TRBJ2-2; tentatively, D is TRBD1 (5 bases). V dropped 1 base and J dropped 5 bases, with 14 bases sitting between them. The CDR3 length is 16 residues. The V gene's germline CDR1 is LNHDA and CDR2 SQIVND (reference sequence).

This clone was observed once. The chain couples TRBV11-1 to TRBJ2-3, with 8 bases identical to TRBD1. Germline CDR1 is SGHAT and CDR2 is FQDESV (reference sequence). The CDR3 runs 15 residues. V gave up 4 bases and J gave up 5 bases; unmatched junction bases: 8. The chain's CDR3 is CASSSDGDRGDTQYF. The CDR3 DNA follows: TGTGCCAGCAGCTCCGACGGAGACAGGGGAGATACGCAGTATTTT.

The sample holds a few counts of this clone. The chain carries TRBV19 and TRBJ2-1; 7 bases agree with TRBD1. The CDR3 contains 15 residues. CDR1 is LNHDA, CDR2 SQIVND, per germline (reference sequence). V lost 6 bases to trimming and J lost 5 bases; unmatched junction nucleotides: 10. The CDR3 is CASSPGQRPNNEQFF. The CDR3 DNA reads as TGTGCCAGTAGCCCGGGACAGCGACCTAACAATGAGCAGTTCTTC.

The J gene is TRBJ1-1, the V gene TRBV7-3; D unresolved. CDR1 is SGHTA and CDR2 is FQGTGA in the germline V gene. The CDR3 totals 15 residues. Trimming removed 2 bases at V and 4 bases at J, with 14 bases between. CDR3 in amino acids: CASSLGSGRATEAFF. CDR3 DNA sequence: TGTGCCAGCAGCTTAGGGAGCGGGAGGGCCACTGAAGCTTTCTTT.

This clone showed up just once. V gene TRBV2 combines with J gene TRBJ1-1; D possibly corresponds to TRBD1 (6 bases). The CDR3 loop spans 14 amino acids. Germline loops: CDR1 SNHLY, CDR2 FYNNEI. Trimming cost V 6 bases and J 1 base, with 12 bases left between them. Written as DNA, the CDR3 is TGTGCCAGCAGCTTACAGGGCCCGAACACTGAAGCTTTCTTT. This gives the protein CASSLQGPNTEAFF.

The J gene is TRBJ2-1, the V gene TRBV7-3, with 9 nucleotides matching TRBD1. The length of the CDR3 is 15 residues. Germline V lookup: CDR1 SGHTA, CDR2 FQGTGA. V lost 5 bases and J lost 9; bases outside the gene matches: 11. In nucleotides, the CDR3 is TGTGCCAGCAGCCAAGGGGACAGGGAGTGGGGTGAGCAGTTCTTC. This codes for CASSQGDREWGEQFF.

This clone was counted only a few times. The chain is built from TRBV12-3 or TRBV12-4 and TRBJ1-4; TRBD1 aligns across 7 bases. The CDR3 loop spans 13 amino acids. With V trimmed by 6 bases and J by 7 bases, 5 bases remained unmatched. CDR3 sequence reads: CASSSGQAEKLFF. In DNA, the CDR3 is TGTGCCAGCAGCTCCGGACAGGCTGAAAAACTGTTTTTT.

The chain uses TRBV7-9 and TRBJ2-7; no clear D. V was trimmed by 5 bases and J by 6 bases, leaving 14 bases between them. The germline V gene has CDR1 SEHNR and CDR2 FQNEAQ (reference sequence). This CDR3 has 13 amino acids. The CDR3: CASSPGQYFEQYF. In DNA, the CDR3 is TGTGCCAGCAGCCCTGGGCAGTACTTCGAGCAGTACTTC.

The chain links TRBV9 to TRBJ1-2; TRBD1 aligns across 8 bases. The germline gives CDR1 SGDLS, CDR2 YYNGEE. V lost 0 bases, J lost 5 bases, and 6 bases stayed unmatched. The length of the CDR3 is 15 residues. CDR3 residues: CASSVAGGQAYGYTF. CDR3 DNA: TGTGCCAGCAGCGTAGCAGGGGGACAGGCTTATGGCTACACCTTC. The variable domain in full, with the rest retrieved from reference TRBV9 and TRBJ1-2, is DSGVTQTPKHLITATGQRVTLRCSPRSGDLSVYWYQQSLDQGLQFLIQYYNGEERAKGNILERFSAQQFPDLHSELNLSSLELGDSALYFCASSVAGGQAYGYTFGSGTRLTVV.

The V gene is TRBV6-5, the J gene TRBJ2-7; 9 bases map to TRBD1. V trimming: 1 base; J trimming: 3 bases; junction bases outside the gene matches: 4. The CDR3 has 15 residues. CDR1 is MNHEY and CDR2 is SVGAGI in the germline V gene. This chain's CDR3 is CASSYYQGQGYEQYF. The CDR3, as DNA: TGTGCCAGCAGTTACTACCAGGGACAGGGCTACGAGCAGTACTTC.

The CDR3 DNA reads as TGTGCCAGCAGCGCACTAGCGGAGACAGATACGCAGTATTTT. Its protein is CASSALAETDTQYF. The chain carries TRBV11-3 and TRBJ2-3; 8 nucleotides align to TRBD2. CDR3 length: 14 amino acids. Looked up from germline, CDR1 is SGHNT and CDR2 is YENEEA. Trimming took 5 bases from V and 3 from J; bases not matched to a gene: 4. Based on the CDR3 plus reference TRBV11-3 and TRBJ2-3, the full variable domain is EAGVVQSPRYKIIEKKQPVAFWCNPISGHNTLYWYLQNLGQGPELLIRYENEEAVDDSQLPKDRFSAERLKGVDSTLKIQPAELGDSAVYLCASSALAETDTQYFGPGTRLTVL.

V is TRBV27 and J is TRBJ2-2, with D possibly being TRBD1 (5 bases). The V end lost 1 base, the J end lost 6 bases, and 15 bases lay between the germline ends. The CDR3 sequence is 16 residues long. Looked up from germline, CDR1 is MNHEY and CDR2 is SMNVEV (reference sequence). As DNA, the CDR3 is TGTGCCAGCAGTTTATGGGGCAGGGCCAAAGCCGGGGAGCTGTTTTTT. Protein product: CASSLWGRAKAGELFF.

This chain links TRBV19 with TRBJ1-5, with no clear D. Deletions cut 2 bases from V and 7 bases from J, with 15 bases between. The CDR3 covers 15 residues. Germline V lookup: CDR1 LNHDA, CDR2 SQIVND (reference sequence). The CDR3 loop is CASSIIGGVGQPQHF. The CDR3 DNA sequence: TGTGCCAGTAGTATAATTGGAGGTGTAGGACAGCCCCAGCATTTT.

The chain uses TRBV18 and TRBJ1-5, with 8 bases fitting TRBD1. The CDR3 extends over 14 amino acids. J was trimmed by 3 bases and V by 6 bases; bases with no gene match: 4. CDR1 and CDR2 from the germline V gene are KGHSH and LQKENI. The CDR3 DNA reads TGTGCCAGCTCCCCGGGACAGGACAATCAGCCCCAGCATTTT. Residues: CASSPGQDNQPQHF.

This clone appeared a few times. The chain uses TRBV11-2 and TRBJ2-1; D possibly corresponds to TRBD1 (6 bases). The CDR3 has 15 residues. CDR1 and CDR2 (germline): SGHAT, FQNNGV. The V end was cut by 5 bases, the J end by 5 bases, with 16 bases between. CDR3 residues: CASSRRRGSNNEQFF. CDR3 nucleotide sequence: TGTGCCAGCAGCCGTCGCAGGGGAAGTAACAATGAGCAGTTCTTC.

The chain combines TRBV7-2 with TRBJ1-4; 8 bases map to TRBD1. Trimming cost V 1 base and J 5 bases; bases outside gene matches: 3. There are 15 residues in the CDR3. Germline CDR1 is SGHTA and CDR2 is FQGNSA. CDR3 DNA sequence: TGTGCCAGCAGCTTAGGGAACAGGGGGAATGAAAAACTGTTTTTT. As protein: CASSLGNRGNEKLFF.